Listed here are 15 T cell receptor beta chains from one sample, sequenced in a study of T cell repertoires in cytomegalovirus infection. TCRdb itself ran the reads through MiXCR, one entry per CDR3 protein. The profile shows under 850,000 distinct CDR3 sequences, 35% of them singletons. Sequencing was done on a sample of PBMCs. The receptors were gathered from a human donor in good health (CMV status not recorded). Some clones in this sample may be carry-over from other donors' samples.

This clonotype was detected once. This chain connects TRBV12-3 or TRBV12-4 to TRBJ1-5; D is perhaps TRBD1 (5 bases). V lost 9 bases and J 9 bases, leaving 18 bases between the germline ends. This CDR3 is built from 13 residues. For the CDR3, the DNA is TGTGCCAGTTCCGCCGGGGCGGGCTGGCCCCAGCATTTT. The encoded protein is CASSAGAGWPQHF.

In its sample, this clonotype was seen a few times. The CDR3 here is CASSYSDSFSNQPQHF. The CDR3 bases are TGTGCCAGCAGTTACTCGGACAGCTTTAGCAATCAGCCCCAGCATTTT. The chain joins TRBV6-2 or TRBV6-3 to TRBJ1-5; tentative D call: TRBD1 (6 bases). The ends were cut back, 0 bases at V and 0 bases at J, with 9 bases in the middle. Per germline, CDR1 MNHEY and CDR2 SVGEGT. The CDR3 is 16 residues long.

The CDR3 sequence: CASSVGSGTYGYTF. In DNA form, the CDR3 reads TGTGCCAGCAGCGTAGGGTCCGGAACGTATGGCTACACCTTC. The chain carries TRBV9 and TRBJ1-2; D gene ambiguous. V was pared by 0 bases and J by 5 bases, with 11 bases between. This CDR3 is 14 amino acids long. Germline CDR1 reads SGDLS; CDR2 reads YYNGEE.

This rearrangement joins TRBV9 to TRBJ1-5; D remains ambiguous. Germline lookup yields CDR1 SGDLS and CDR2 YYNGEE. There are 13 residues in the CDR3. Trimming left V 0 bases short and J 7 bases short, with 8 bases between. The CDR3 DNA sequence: TGTGCCAGCAGCGTAGCAGTCGGACAGCCCCAGCATTTT. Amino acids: CASSVAVGQPQHF.

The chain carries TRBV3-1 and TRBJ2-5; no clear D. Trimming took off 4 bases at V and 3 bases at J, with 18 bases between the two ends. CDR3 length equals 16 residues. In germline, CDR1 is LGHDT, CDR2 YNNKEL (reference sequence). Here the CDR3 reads CASSRPRLAWKETQYF. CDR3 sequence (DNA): TGTGCCAGCAGCCGCCCCCGTCTGGCCTGGAAAGAGACCCAGTACTTC.

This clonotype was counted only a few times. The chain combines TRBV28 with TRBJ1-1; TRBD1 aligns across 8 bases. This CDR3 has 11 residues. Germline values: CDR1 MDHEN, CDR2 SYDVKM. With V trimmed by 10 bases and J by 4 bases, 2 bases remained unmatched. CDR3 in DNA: TGTGCCACAGGGGGCCGCACTGAAGCTTTCTTT. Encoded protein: CATGGRTEAFF.

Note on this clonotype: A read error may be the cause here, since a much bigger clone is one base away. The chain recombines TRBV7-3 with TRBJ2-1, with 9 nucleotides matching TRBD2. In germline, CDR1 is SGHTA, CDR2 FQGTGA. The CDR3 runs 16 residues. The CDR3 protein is CASSLMRRGGYNEKFF. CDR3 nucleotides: TGTGCCAGCAGCTTAATGCGGCGGGGGGGGTACAATGAGAAGTTCTTC. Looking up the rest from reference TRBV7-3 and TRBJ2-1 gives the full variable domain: GAGVSQTPSNKVTEKGKYVELRCDPISGHTALYWYRQSLGQGPEFLIYFQGTGAADDSGLPNDRFFAVRPEGSVSTLKIQRTERGDSAVYLCASSLMRRGGYNEKFFGPGTRLTVL.

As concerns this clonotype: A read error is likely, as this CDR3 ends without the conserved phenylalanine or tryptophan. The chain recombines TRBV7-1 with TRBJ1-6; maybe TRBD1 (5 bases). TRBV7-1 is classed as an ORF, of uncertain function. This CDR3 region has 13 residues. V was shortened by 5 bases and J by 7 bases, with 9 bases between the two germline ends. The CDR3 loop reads CASSGAGNSPLHL. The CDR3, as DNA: TGTGCCAGCAGCGGGGCAGGGAATTCACCCCTCCACTTG.

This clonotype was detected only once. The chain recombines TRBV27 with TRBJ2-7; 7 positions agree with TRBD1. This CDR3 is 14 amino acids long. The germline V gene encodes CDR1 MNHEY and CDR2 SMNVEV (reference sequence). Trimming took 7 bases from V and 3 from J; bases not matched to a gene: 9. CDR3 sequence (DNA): TGTGCCAGCAAATACAGGGGAATCGACTACGAGCAGTACTTC. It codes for CASKYRGIDYEQYF.

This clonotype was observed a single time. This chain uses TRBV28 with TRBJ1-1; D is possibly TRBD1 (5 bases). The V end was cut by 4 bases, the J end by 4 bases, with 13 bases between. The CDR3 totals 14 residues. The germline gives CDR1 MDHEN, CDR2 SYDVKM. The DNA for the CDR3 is TGTGCCAGCAGTTCCCCGGGACGGTTCACTGAAGCTTTCTTT. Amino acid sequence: CASSSPGRFTEAFF.

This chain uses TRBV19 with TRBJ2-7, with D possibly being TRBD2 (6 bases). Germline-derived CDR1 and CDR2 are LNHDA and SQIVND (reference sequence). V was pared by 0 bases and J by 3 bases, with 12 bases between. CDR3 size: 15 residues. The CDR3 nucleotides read TGTGCCAGTAGTATAGATTCGGACGGGAGCTACGAGCAGTACTTC. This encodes CASSIDSDGSYEQYF.

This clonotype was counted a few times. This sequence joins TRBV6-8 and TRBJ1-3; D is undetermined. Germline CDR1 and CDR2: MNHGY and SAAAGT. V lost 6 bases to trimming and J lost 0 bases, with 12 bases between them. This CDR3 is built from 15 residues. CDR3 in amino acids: CASSSGPVSGNTIYF. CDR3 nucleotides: TGTGCCAGCAGCTCCGGGCCGGTCTCTGGAAACACCATATATTTT.

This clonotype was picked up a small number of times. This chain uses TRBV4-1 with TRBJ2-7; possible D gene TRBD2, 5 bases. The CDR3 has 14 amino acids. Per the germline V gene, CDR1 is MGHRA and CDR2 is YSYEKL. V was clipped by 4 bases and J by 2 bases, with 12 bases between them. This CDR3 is CASSPRGLTYEQYF. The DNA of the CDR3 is TGCGCCAGCAGCCCCCGGGGTTTAACCTACGAGCAGTACTTC.

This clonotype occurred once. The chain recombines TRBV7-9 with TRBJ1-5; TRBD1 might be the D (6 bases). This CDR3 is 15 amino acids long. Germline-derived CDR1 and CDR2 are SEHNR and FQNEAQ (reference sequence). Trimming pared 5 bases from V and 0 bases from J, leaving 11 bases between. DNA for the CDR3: TGTGCCAGCAGCAACGGACAGATTAGCAATCAGCCCCAGCATTTT. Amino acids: CASSNGQISNQPQHF.

The chain's CDR3 is CASSSTSGAFFGTDTQYF. CDR3 nucleotide sequence: TGCGCCAGCAGCTCGACTAGCGGGGCTTTTTTTGGCACAGATACGCAGTATTTT. The chain employs TRBV5-1 and TRBJ2-3; 11 bases line up with TRBD2. The CDR3 loop spans 18 amino acids. Per the germline V gene, CDR1 is SGHRS and CDR2 is YFSETQ. Germline trimming cut 3 bases from V and 1 base from J; bases unmatched to any gene: 10. The full variable domain, in which reference TRBV5-1 and TRBJ2-3 provide the parts outside the CDR3, is KAGVTQTPRYLIKTRGQQVTLSCSPISGHRSVSWYQQTPGQGLQFLFEYFSETQRNKGNFPGRFSGRQFSNSRSEMNVSTLELGDSALYLCASSSTSGAFFGTDTQYFGPGTRLTVL.